This T cell receptor (beta chain) was sequenced in a study of T cells in Graves' hyperthyroidism and ophthalmopathy (dated by TCRdb to between 2019 and 2020). About the investigation overall: Peripheral blood was collected at initial diagnosis, before any treatment. A discovery cohort of 95 to 100 patients, roughly 43 with Graves' ophthalmopathy and 55 to 60 with stable Graves' hyperthyroidism, was used to find distinguishing TCR V-J signatures. Whether ophthalmopathy could be predicted prospectively was tested in an independent validation cohort made up of roughly 20 hyperthyroidism patients plus 17 patients who later progressed to ophthalmopathy. The 100 or so discovery patients were randomly divided into training and test sets at a 7:3 ratio. The study also compared thyroid tissue and blood T-cell repertoires from about six Graves' hyperthyroidism patients. After sampling, hyperthyroidism patients received methimazole starting at 30 mg daily, and ophthalmopathy patients received high-dose intravenous methylprednisolone. The paper describes TCR Vbeta CDR3 sequencing of 135 peripheral blood samples, made up of 43 ophthalmopathy patients, more than 70 hyperthyroidism patients and 17 progressor patients.

The TCR beta CDR3 regions were amplified from the RNA transcripts. A first-round RT-PCR of the TCR CDR3 used the HTBI primer set with the Qiagen OneStep RT-PCR kit. The libraries were constructed in a second round of multiplex PCR and then size-selected and purified. Libraries were sequenced paired-end with 100 bp reads on an Illumina HiSeq2000. Concerning the study's data processing: SOAPnuke was used to process the raw data, removing reads that contained adapters or uncalled bases, had a mean Phred below 15, or lacked an exact match to the constant primer or identifier. High-quality paired reads were merged with COPE v1.2.5, and unique nucleotide sequences were defined as clonotypes. MiTCR v1.1 was used to align the clonotypes against IMGT TRBV, TRBD and TRBJ reference segments. Only V-J combinations with frequency above 0.0001, covering 99% to 99.2% of repertoires, were analysed. The TCS score was defined as F50 (clonal expansion) divided by E x V (chaos), with BLOSUM62-based TCRdist calculated between CDR3 peptides within each V-J. Welch's t-statistics and random forest reduced several hundred V-J features to 13, which were used in a naive Bayes classifier (R e1071). In TCRdb, the public reads were trimmed at Q25 with fastp and aligned with MiXCR, with productive beta chains retained. All rows with the same CDR3 protein become a single entry with the most common DNA and genes. It is TCRdb's table, rather than the study itself, that gives the V and J calls and clone size. For this sample there are about 350,000 distinct CDR3 sequences; around 14% appear just once. The ten largest clonotypes hold about 26% of the sample.

This clonotype was picked up many times. There is no known antigen for this receptor. No base quality values were provided; no much bigger clone lies one nucleotide off. The full study reports these points: Ophthalmopathy was separated from stable hyperthyroidism by a 13 V-J signature model, with over 85% sensitivity and about 84% specificity obtained in cross-validation and 80%/75% obtained in testing. In validation, the model predicted progression to ophthalmopathy with about 71% sensitivity and roughly 75% specificity, a median of about 6.7 months before onset. Most expanded thyroid clonotypes (frequency above 0.001) were also detected in blood, suggesting blood repertoires may reflect thyroid immune responses. Sample size was not statistically predetermined, and investigators were not blinded to group allocation.

Graves' hyperthyroidism was defined as stable when no progression to ophthalmopathy occurred over 18 months of follow-up. Hyperthyroidism patients were aged 18 to 65 years and newly diagnosed, with disease duration of less than 2 months. Patients with uncontrolled infections, other autoimmune diseases, pregnancy or lactation were excluded. Diagnoses were based on clinical symptoms, serum thyroxine and TRAb, thyroid ultrasound and orbital computed tomography. PBMCs were isolated from approximately 10 ml of fresh peripheral blood by Ficoll-Paque density gradient centrifugation. Total RNA was extracted using Trizol reagent, and RNA quality was assessed on an Agilent 2100 Bioanalyzer. CDR1 is given as SGHDT and CDR2 as YYEEEE, both from the germline V gene. V sheds 2 bases and J sheds 7 bases, leaving 25 bases between their ends. Reading from cysteine to phenylalanine, the CDR3 counts 17 amino acids. The DNA shown is the 51-base CDR3, in frame from base 1.

The source is a woman aged 25 to 45 with Graves' hyperthyroidism. In this chain, TRBV5-6 is recombined with TRBJ2-7; tentative D gene TRBD2, with 6 bases matching. Source material: blood. The nucleotide sequence is TGTGCCAGCAGCTTTGGCCGGACCCTTTACTCCGCGGGGGAGCAGTACTTC. Translated, it gives CASSFGRTLYSAGEQYF.